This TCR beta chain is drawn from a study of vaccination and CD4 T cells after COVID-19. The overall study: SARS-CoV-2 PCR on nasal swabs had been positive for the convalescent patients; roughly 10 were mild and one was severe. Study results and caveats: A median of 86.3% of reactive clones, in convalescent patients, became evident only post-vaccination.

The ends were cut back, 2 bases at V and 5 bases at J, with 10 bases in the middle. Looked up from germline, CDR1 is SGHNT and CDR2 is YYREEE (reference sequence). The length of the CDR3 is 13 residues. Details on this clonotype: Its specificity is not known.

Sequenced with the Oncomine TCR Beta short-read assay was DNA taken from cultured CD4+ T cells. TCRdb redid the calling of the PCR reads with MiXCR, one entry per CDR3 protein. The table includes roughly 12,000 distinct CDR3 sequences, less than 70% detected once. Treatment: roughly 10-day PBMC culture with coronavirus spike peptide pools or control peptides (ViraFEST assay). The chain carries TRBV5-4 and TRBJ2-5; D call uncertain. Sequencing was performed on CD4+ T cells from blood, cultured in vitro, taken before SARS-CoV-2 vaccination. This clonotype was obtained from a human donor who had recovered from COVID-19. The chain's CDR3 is CASSLVGMETQYF. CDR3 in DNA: TGTGCCAGCAGCTTAGTAGGGATGGAGACCCAGTACTTC.